The 20 T cell receptor beta chains reported below all come from one sample, sequenced in a study of OX40 agonist ivuxolimab in advanced cancers. Clones were read by immunoSEQ multiplex PCR, and TCRdb kept only the in-frame ones, dropping some. Among about 38,000 clones, 87% were seen once, and the ten largest hold about 30%. Sequencing used CD4+ or CD8+ T cells sorted from blood, obtained in a trial of the OX40 agonist ivuxolimab. The receptors stem from an adult with an advanced solid tumor such as melanoma, head and neck, liver or kidney cancer.

The chain has TRBV11-1 and TRBJ1-1; no reliable D call. CDR1 and CDR2 (germline): SGHAT, FQDESV (reference sequence). The CDR3 runs 13 residues. The ends were cut back, 4 bases at V and 1 base at J, with 7 bases in the middle. The CDR3, as DNA: TGTGCCAGCAGCTCTCAGTCGAACACTGAAGCTTTCTTT. This encodes CASSSQSNTEAFF.

V and J are TRBV15 and TRBJ1-6; 7 bases line up with TRBD1. The CDR3 is made up of 14 amino acids. V shed 0 bases and J 9 bases; nucleotides not matched to a gene: 2. Germline loops: CDR1 LNHNV, CDR2 YYDKDF (reference sequence). The CDR3 here is CATSRERGRSPLHF. The DNA of the CDR3 is TGTGCCACCAGCAGAGAGAGGGGGCGTTCACCCCTCCACTTT.

V is TRBV6-6 and J is TRBJ2-1; TRBD2 agrees at 7 bases. The J segment lost 7 bases and the V segment lost 4 bases, leaving 4 bases of the junction unmatched. This CDR3 has 13 amino acids. The germline V gene encodes CDR1 MNHNY and CDR2 SVGAGI (reference sequence). This CDR3 reads CASSSTGGNEQFF. The CDR3 bases are TGTGCCAGCAGTTCCACCGGGGGGAATGAGCAGTTCTTC.

The chain links TRBV15 to TRBJ2-1, with 12 nucleotides matching TRBD2. This CDR3 region has 16 residues. CDR1 LNHNV and CDR2 YYDKDF come from the germline V gene (reference sequence). Unmatched junction bases numbered 0, after V lost 1 base and J lost 2 bases. CDR3 in amino acids: CATSRGLAGAYNEQFF. CDR3 coding DNA: TGTGCCACCAGCAGAGGACTAGCGGGGGCCTACAATGAGCAGTTCTTC.

This clone turned up a few times. The chain is built from TRBV5-1 and TRBJ2-7; D is uncertain. Germline V gives CDR1 SGHRS, CDR2 YFSETQ. With 2 bases removed from V and 2 bases from J, the gap between germline ends came to 11 bases. The CDR3 sequence is 14 residues long. CDR3 sequence: CASSFQDAAYEQYF. Written as DNA, the CDR3 is TGCGCCAGCAGCTTTCAGGACGCAGCCTACGAGCAGTACTTC.

In this sample, this clone turned up once. The chain combines TRBV4-1 with TRBJ2-1, with a tentative D call TRBD2 (5 bases). The germline CDR1 and CDR2 sequences are MGHRA and YSYEKL. Trimming stripped 3 bases from V and 0 bases from J, with 12 bases between. CDR3 length: 16 amino acids. CDR3 nucleotide sequence: TGCGCCAGCAGCCAGGGCGGGTCGCTCTCCTACAATGAGCAGTTCTTC. This translates into CASSQGGSLSYNEQFF.

The chain has TRBV7-6 and TRBJ2-2, with no clear D. CDR3 length: 13 residues. CDR1 SGHVS and CDR2 FNYEAQ come from the germline V gene. Trimming removed 3 bases at V and 6 bases at J, with 8 bases between. The CDR3 DNA follows: TGTGCCAGCAGCTTGCTGAGAGCCGGGGAGCTGTTTTTT. Translation gives CASSLLRAGELFF.

The rearrangement uses TRBV19 and TRBJ1-1; TRBD1 aligns across 9 bases. Germline V gives CDR1 LNHDA, CDR2 SQIVND (reference sequence). With V trimmed by 4 bases and J by 11 bases, 11 bases remained unmatched. CDR3 size: 14 residues. Here the CDR3 reads CASSTQRDRVAAFF. CDR3 nucleotide sequence: TGTGCCAGTAGTACCCAACGGGACAGGGTCGCCGCTTTCTTT.

The rearrangement joins TRBV2 to TRBJ2-2, with D possibly being TRBD1 or TRBD2 (6 bases each). The ends were cut back, 4 bases at V and 7 bases at J, with 13 bases in the middle. The CDR3 loop spans 14 amino acids. Germline V gene data show CDR1 as SNHLY and CDR2 as FYNNEI. This CDR3 reads CASSVGGPIGELFF. In nucleotides, the CDR3 is TGTGCCAGCAGTGTTGGGGGGCCGATCGGGGAGCTGTTTTTT.

The V call is TRBV12-1, the J call TRBJ2-6; the table calls TRBD1, which could not be checked here. TRBV12-1 counts as a pseudogene. The CDR3 consists of 18 residues. The CDR3 here is CASSRYDVGQSRANVLTF. DNA for the CDR3: TGTGCCAGCAGCCGCTATGATGTAGGACAAAGTCGGGCCAACGTCCTGACTTTC.

The chain carries TRBV20-1 and TRBJ2-1; D is unclear. Germline loops: CDR1 DFQATT, CDR2 SNEGSKA (reference sequence). The CDR3 has 10 residues. Trimming removed 6 bases at V and 6 bases at J, with 6 bases between. CDR3 sequence reads: CSAHSNEQFF. DNA of the CDR3: TGCAGTGCCCATTCCAATGAGCAGTTCTTC.

The chain links TRBV2 to TRBJ1-2; no clear D gene. V gave up 8 bases and J gave up 2 bases, with 15 bases separating them. Germline V gene sequence: CDR1 SNHLY, CDR2 FYNNEI. This CDR3 is built from 14 residues. The CDR3 protein is CASGRGLLNYGYTF. CDR3 in DNA: TGTGCCAGCGGAAGAGGACTGTTGAACTATGGCTACACCTTC.

The chain carries TRBV6-5 and TRBJ1-1; TRBD1 aligns across 7 bases. Trimming removed 5 bases from V and 4 bases from J; junction bases left unmatched: 7. Germline loops: CDR1 MNHEY, CDR2 SVGAGI. The CDR3 is made up of 14 amino acids. Written as DNA, the CDR3 is TGTGCCAGCAGTGAAGACAGGGCGGTCACTGAAGCTTTCTTT. Protein sequence: CASSEDRAVTEAFF.

This clone is termed medium-sized. The rearrangement joins TRBV2 to TRBJ1-1, with 9 bases that match TRBD1. Germline-derived CDR1 and CDR2 are SNHLY and FYNNEI. V trimming: 6 bases; J trimming: 5 bases; junction bases outside the gene matches: 7. This CDR3 has 14 residues. The CDR3 sequence is CASRNGQGWTEAFF. The CDR3 DNA sequence: TGTGCCAGCAGGAACGGACAGGGGTGGACTGAAGCTTTCTTT.

This clone was counted once. V usage is TRBV6-5 and J usage is TRBJ1-4; D remains unclear. CDR1 is MNHEY, CDR2 SVGAGI, per germline. The germline V and J ends were trimmed by 7 bases and 3 bases, with 12 bases remaining between them. The CDR3 extends over 14 amino acids. In DNA, the CDR3 is TGTGCCAGCAAACAAAGTCAAGCTAATGAAAAACTGTTTTTT. Translation: CASKQSQANEKLFF.

The V call is TRBV2, the J call TRBJ2-1, with a weak D call TRBD1 (5 bases). Germline V gives CDR1 SNHLY, CDR2 FYNNEI. The V end was cut by 7 bases, the J end by 6 bases, with 7 bases between. The CDR3 runs to 11 residues. CDR3 loop: CASKTANEQFF. The DNA of the CDR3 is TGTGCCAGCAAGACAGCCAATGAGCAGTTCTTC.

This clone is termed medium-sized (0.01 to 0.1%). The V and J genes are TRBV19 and TRBJ2-1, with a weak D call TRBD2 (5 bases). The CDR3 length is 15 residues. Looked up from germline, CDR1 is LNHDA and CDR2 is SQIVND (reference sequence). Deletions cut 6 bases from V and 3 bases from J, with 15 bases between. For the CDR3, the DNA is TGTGCCAGTAGCAAATCTAGCAACGGCTACAATGAGCAGTTCTTC. Translated, it gives CASSKSSNGYNEQFF.

The V gene is TRBV7-3, the J gene TRBJ2-1; D is ambiguous. Trimming removed 5 bases at V and 10 bases at J, with 18 bases between. This CDR3 has 14 residues. Germline CDR1 is SGHTA and CDR2 is FQGTGA. The CDR3 region is CASSEKGLRDEQFF. The CDR3 DNA reads as TGTGCCAGCAGCGAAAAGGGTCTAAGAGACGAGCAGTTCTTC.

V and J are TRBV6-4 and TRBJ1-2; no clear D gene. CDR1 and CDR2 from the germline V gene are MRHNA and SNTAGT. V was trimmed by 0 bases and J by 13 bases, leaving 15 bases between them. The CDR3 spans 13 residues. The DNA for the CDR3 is TGTGCCAGCAGTGACTCGCGTACGGACCAGGCCACCTTC. Translating gives CASSDSRTDQATF.

The gene calls are TRBV6-1 and TRBJ1-4; D is perhaps TRBD1 (5 bases). Germline CDR1 and CDR2: MNHNS and SASEGT. Between the trimmed V and J ends, which lost 6 bases and 4 bases, there was a span of 6 bases. CDR3 length: 12 amino acids. CDR3 sequence: CASSTGNEKLFF. The DNA of the CDR3 is TGTGCCAGCAGCACAGGTAATGAAAAACTGTTTTTT.